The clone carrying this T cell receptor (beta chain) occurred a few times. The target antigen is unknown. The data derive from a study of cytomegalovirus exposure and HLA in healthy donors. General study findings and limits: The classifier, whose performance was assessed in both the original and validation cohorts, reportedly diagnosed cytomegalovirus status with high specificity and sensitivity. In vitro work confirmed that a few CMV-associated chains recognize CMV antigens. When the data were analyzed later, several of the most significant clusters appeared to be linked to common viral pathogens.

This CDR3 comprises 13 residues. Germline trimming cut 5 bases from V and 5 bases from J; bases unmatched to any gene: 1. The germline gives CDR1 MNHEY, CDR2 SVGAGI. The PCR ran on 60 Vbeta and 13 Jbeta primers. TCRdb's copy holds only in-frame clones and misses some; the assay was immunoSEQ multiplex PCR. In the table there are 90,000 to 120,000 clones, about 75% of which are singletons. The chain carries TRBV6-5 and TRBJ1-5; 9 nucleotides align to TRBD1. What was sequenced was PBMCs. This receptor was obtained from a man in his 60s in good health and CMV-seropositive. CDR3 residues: CASSTGGHQPQHF. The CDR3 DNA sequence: TGTGCCAGCAGTACAGGGGGCCATCAGCCCCAGCATTTT.